The 26 T cell receptor beta chains in this list originate from one sample, sequenced in a study of cytomegalovirus exposure and HLA in healthy donors. PCR used 60 Vbeta primers and 13 Jbeta primers. Generated by immunoSEQ multiplex PCR, the TCRdb table keeps only in-frame clones and is missing some. The sample holds roughly 120,000 clones; more than 65% are singletons and the top ten take more than 10%. Source material: PBMCs. Receptors were obtained from a woman in her 40s in good health and CMV-seropositive.

J is TRBJ2-7 and V is TRBV7-2, with 9 positions matching TRBD1. This CDR3 comprises 15 residues. V shed 5 bases, J shed 2 bases, and the junction held 7 bases outside the gene matches. Per the germline V gene, CDR1 is SGHTA and CDR2 is FQGNSA. The CDR3 sequence: CASSARGQGTYEQYF. The CDR3 coding sequence is TGTGCCAGCAGCGCCAGGGGACAGGGAACCTACGAGCAGTACTTC.

The chain uses TRBV11-1 and TRBJ2-1, with 9 bases that match TRBD2. The V and J ends lost 5 bases and 8 bases, in that order; junction bases with no gene match: 10. The CDR3 spans 15 residues. Germline values: CDR1 SGHAT, CDR2 FQDESV (reference sequence). The CDR3 spells CASSILAGGPDEQFF. The CDR3 coding sequence is TGTGCCAGCAGCATCCTGGCGGGAGGGCCGGATGAGCAGTTCTTC.

The chain employs TRBV6-1 and TRBJ2-7; D is possibly TRBD2 (7 bases). Germline V gene sequence: CDR1 MNHNS, CDR2 SASEGT. V was clipped by 7 bases and J by 0 bases, with 16 bases between them. The CDR3 runs 15 residues. The CDR3 DNA follows: TGTGCCAGCACCGAAGCGGCGGGGGCCTCCTACGAGCAGTACTTC. Amino acids: CASTEAAGASYEQYF.

V usage is TRBV7-3 and J usage is TRBJ2-5; 7 nucleotides agree with TRBD2. V lost 5 bases to trimming and J lost 4 bases; unmatched junction nucleotides: 7. From germline, CDR1 is SGHTA and CDR2 FQGTGA. CDR3 length equals 14 residues. For the CDR3, the DNA is TGTGCCAGCAGCCCCCGCGGGGGAGTAGAGACCCAGTACTTC. It encodes CASSPRGGVETQYF. Complete variable domain (other parts from reference TRBV7-3 and TRBJ2-5): GAGVSQTPSNKVTEKGKYVELRCDPISGHTALYWYRQSLGQGPEFLIYFQGTGAADDSGLPNDRFFAVRPEGSVSTLKIQRTERGDSAVYLCASSPRGGVETQYFGPGTRLLVL.

The chain employs TRBV29-1 and TRBJ2-1; 7 bases agree with TRBD2. V trimming: 4 bases; J trimming: 0 bases; junction bases outside the gene matches: 6. From germline, CDR1 is SQVTM and CDR2 ANQGSEA. The CDR3 extends over 15 amino acids. CDR3 region: CSVALAERSYNEQFF. The CDR3 DNA follows: TGCAGCGTTGCCCTAGCGGAGCGCTCCTACAATGAGCAGTTCTTC.

The genes are TRBV18 and TRBJ2-7; D may be TRBD1 (6 bases). The germline gives CDR1 KGHSH, CDR2 LQKENI. V lost 4 bases and J 0 bases, leaving 16 bases between the germline ends. This CDR3 is 16 amino acids long. CDR3 bases: TGTGCCAGCTCACTAGGGACCAGGGGCAGCTCCTACGAGCAGTACTTC. Translation gives CASSLGTRGSSYEQYF.

The rearrangement joins TRBV5-3 to TRBJ2-5; tentative D call: TRBD1 (6 bases). TRBV5-3 is an open reading frame, and its role is uncertain. This CDR3 has 14 amino acids. V lost 3 bases, J lost 2 bases, and 11 bases lay in between. The CDR3 DNA reads TGTGCCAGAAGCTGGAGAGGGGGTCAAGAGACCCAGTACTTC. It yields the protein CARSWRGGQETQYF.

The J gene is TRBJ2-1, the V gene TRBV29-1; 9 bases agree with TRBD1. This CDR3 is built from 14 residues. The germline gives CDR1 SQVTM, CDR2 ANQGSEA. After removal of 6 bases from V and 9 bases from J, the junction contained 12 bases not matched to a gene. CDR3 coding DNA: TGCAGCGTGAGGGGACAGGGCAAGAGGGTTGAGCAGTTCTTC. This codes for CSVRGQGKRVEQFF.

The table lists this clone with a count of one. The chain is built from TRBV28 and TRBJ1-2; no reliable D call. The CDR3 runs to 14 residues. Looked up from germline, CDR1 is MDHEN and CDR2 is SYDVKM. The germline V and J ends were trimmed by 2 bases and 0 bases, with 7 bases remaining between them. The CDR3 loop is CASSLGRPNYGYTF. The CDR3 region has the DNA TGTGCCAGCAGTTTAGGGCGACCTAACTATGGCTACACCTTC.

The chain couples TRBV6-6 to TRBJ1-1; D is unresolved. CDR1 and CDR2 from the germline V gene are MNHNY and SVGAGI (reference sequence). The CDR3 has 11 residues. V was clipped by 7 bases and J by 7 bases, with 10 bases between them. Here the CDR3 DNA reads TGTGCCAGCATTCTCGCCGGTGAAGCTTTCTTT. This translates into CASILAGEAFF.

The chain is built from TRBV4-2 and TRBJ2-1; 11 positions match TRBD2. V shed 3 bases, J shed 4 bases, and the junction held 5 bases outside the gene matches. The germline V gene has CDR1 LGHNA and CDR2 YNFKEQ. This CDR3 spans 16 amino acids. CDR3 in amino acids: CASSQVGTSGYNEQFF. The CDR3 bases are TGTGCCAGCAGCCAGGTTGGGACTAGCGGATACAATGAGCAGTTCTTC.

The chain has TRBV27 and TRBJ2-7; D gene unclear. The CDR3 is made up of 13 amino acids. Between the trimmed V and J ends, which lost 2 bases and 3 bases, there was a span of 8 bases. Germline V gives CDR1 MNHEY, CDR2 SMNVEV (reference sequence). The CDR3, as DNA: TGTGCCAGCAGTTTAGGCACTAACTACGAGCAGTACTTC. Translating gives CASSLGTNYEQYF.

The chain's CDR3 is CASSPRISREYEQFF. The DNA of the CDR3 is TGTGCCAGCAGCCCTCGGATCTCTAGAGAGTATGAGCAGTTCTTC. V gene TRBV5-5 combines with J gene TRBJ2-1; D gene unclear. CDR1 and CDR2 from the germline V gene are SGHKS and YYEKEE (reference sequence). Between the trimmed V and J ends, which lost 4 bases and 8 bases, there was a span of 19 bases. This CDR3 is built from 15 residues.

The V gene is TRBV15, the J gene TRBJ2-7; 9 nucleotides align to TRBD2. The trim removed 3 bases at V and 1 base at J, leaving 7 bases unmatched. Germline loops: CDR1 LNHNV, CDR2 YYDKDF (reference sequence). The CDR3 is 16 amino acids. The CDR3 region is CATSRVTSGSSYEQYF. The CDR3 DNA is TGTGCCACCAGCAGGGTCACTAGCGGGTCATCCTACGAGCAGTACTTC.

This chain uses TRBV2 with TRBJ2-1, with 7 bases lining up with TRBD2. The CDR3 is 15 amino acids. V dropped 4 bases and J dropped 0; count of bases not matched to a gene: 3. Germline values: CDR1 SNHLY, CDR2 FYNNEI. The CDR3 protein is CASSGGRASYNEQFF. The CDR3 region has the DNA TGTGCCAGCAGTGGTGGGAGGGCCTCCTACAATGAGCAGTTCTTC.

This chain uses TRBV5-6 with TRBJ2-5; D may be TRBD2 (6 bases). The CDR3 loop spans 15 amino acids. Germline values: CDR1 SGHDT, CDR2 YYEEEE. V was clipped by 2 bases and J by 3 bases, with 14 bases between them. The CDR3 protein is CASSFRTNGEETQYF. CDR3 coding DNA: TGTGCCAGCAGCTTCCGGACTAACGGGGAAGAGACCCAGTACTTC.

The CDR3 DNA reads TGTGCCACCAGCAGAGATAATTACGCTGGACAGGGGAATAATTCACCCCTCCACTTT. Its protein is CATSRDNYAGQGNNSPLHF. The chain has TRBV15 and TRBJ1-6; 9 bases map to TRBD1. The CDR3 covers 19 residues. The trim removed 0 bases at V and 5 bases at J, leaving 11 bases unmatched. Germline V lookup: CDR1 LNHNV, CDR2 YYDKDF (reference sequence).

The V call is TRBV5-1, the J call TRBJ2-7, with D perhaps matching TRBD1 (5 bases). Germline CDR1 is SGHRS and CDR2 is YFSETQ. Trimming removed 2 bases from V and 5 bases from J, with 11 bases in between. The CDR3 spans 13 residues. CDR3 DNA: TGCGCCAGCAGCTTATTCAGGGCGGACGAGCAGTACTTC. Translating gives CASSLFRADEQYF. Using reference TRBV5-1 and TRBJ2-7 for the parts outside the CDR3, the full variable domain is KAGVTQTPRYLIKTRGQQVTLSCSPISGHRSVSWYQQTPGQGLQFLFEYFSETQRNKGNFPGRFSGRQFSNSRSEMNVSTLELGDSALYLCASSLFRADEQYFGPGTRLTVT.

In this sample, this clone turned up a few times. The gene calls are TRBV5-1 and TRBJ2-7; 7 nucleotides match TRBD2. The CDR3 loop spans 14 amino acids. Losses at the gene ends were 5 bases for V and 6 bases for J; bases not matched to a gene: 11. The V gene's germline CDR1 is SGHRS and CDR2 YFSETQ. CDR3 nucleotide sequence: TGCGCCAGCAGTAAACCGACTAGCACGGGCGAGCAGTACTTC. Translating it yields CASSKPTSTGEQYF.

The chain has TRBV28 and TRBJ2-5; 8 nucleotides agree with TRBD2. Germline V lookup: CDR1 MDHEN, CDR2 SYDVKM. Trimming took 3 bases from V and 2 from J; bases not matched to a gene: 5. The CDR3 consists of 15 residues. In DNA form, the CDR3 reads TGTGCCAGCAGTTTGCCTAGCGGGCCTCAAGAGACCCAGTACTTC. Amino acid sequence: CASSLPSGPQETQYF.

The rearrangement joins TRBV13 to TRBJ2-7; 14 bases are shared with TRBD2. From germline, CDR1 is PRHDT and CDR2 FYEKMQ (reference sequence). The CDR3 consists of 16 residues. The V and J ends lost 6 bases and 6 bases, in that order; junction bases with no gene match: 10. The CDR3 DNA sequence: TGTGCCAGCAGTCTCAGTCGACTAGCGGGAGGGCTCGAGCAGTACTTC. Protein product: CASSLSRLAGGLEQYF.

In DNA, the CDR3 is TGTGCCAGCAGTGGGAGTATCAATGAGCAGTTCTTC. It encodes CASSGSINEQFF. V is TRBV25-1 and J is TRBJ2-1; unclear D gene. This CDR3 has 12 amino acids. The V gene lost 4 bases and the J gene lost 6 bases, with 7 bases spanning the gap. Germline V gene lookup returns CDR1 MGHDK and CDR2 SYGVNS.

This clone was observed a few times. The V and J genes are TRBV5-1 and TRBJ1-1; D is undetermined. This CDR3 has 13 amino acids. V lost 0 bases and J lost 7, with 10 bases in between. The V gene's germline CDR1 is SGHRS and CDR2 YFSETQ. The CDR3 protein is CASSLGTGYEAFF. The CDR3 DNA reads TGCGCCAGCAGCTTGGGGACTGGCTATGAAGCTTTCTTT.

V usage is TRBV25-1 and J usage is TRBJ1-5; weak D call: TRBD1 (5 bases). V gave up 3 bases and J gave up 1 base, with 10 bases separating them. The CDR3 runs to 15 residues. Germline CDR1 reads MGHDK; CDR2 reads SYGVNS. CDR3 bases: TGTGCCAGCAGTGACCAGGGTAACAGCAATCAGCCCCAGCATTTT. Residues: CASSDQGNSNQPQHF.

The chain recombines TRBV9 with TRBJ2-7, with D unresolved. Trimming shortened V by 0 bases and J by 6 bases, and 10 bases separated the two germline ends. The CDR3 has 13 amino acids. Per germline, CDR1 SGDLS and CDR2 YYNGEE. The CDR3 sequence is CASSVGLALEQYF. In DNA form, the CDR3 reads TGTGCCAGCAGCGTAGGGTTGGCCCTCGAGCAGTACTTC.

V and J are TRBV7-2 and TRBJ1-1, with 8 bases aligning to TRBD1. From germline, CDR1 is SGHTA and CDR2 FQGNSA. The CDR3 has 15 residues. V was pared by 5 bases and J by 4 bases, with 9 bases of the junction left unmatched. CDR3: CASSTRTGPGTEAFF. The CDR3 coding sequence is TGTGCCAGCAGCACACGGACAGGGCCGGGCACTGAAGCTTTCTTT. Full variable domain (missing parts from reference TRBV7-2 and TRBJ1-1): GAGVSQSPSNKVTEKGKDVELRCDPISGHTALYWYRQSLGQGLEFLIYFQGNSAPDKSGLPSDRFSAERTGGSVSTLTIQRTQQEDSAVYLCASSTRTGPGTEAFFGQGTRLTVV.